This T cell receptor beta chain was identified during a study of blood T cell repertoires in COVID-19. As for the study in general: Both acute and convalescent COVID-19 samples were obtained from the United States, Italy and Spain. The analysed material was cDNA or gDNA that came from T cells, B-cell-depleted T cells, or PBMCs.

Source study methods: For nucleated cells, counts were estimated from reference gene primer amplification. Sequenced by immunoSEQ multiplex PCR; TCRdb stores in-frame clones only, minus some. That table supplies the V and J calls and clone size; D and trimming were determined from the DNA. This table has approximately 52,000 clones, more than 85% appearing once. Trimming cost V 0 bases and J 5 bases; bases outside gene matches: 8. The CDR3 is made up of 16 amino acids. The germline gives CDR1 SGHTS, CDR2 YDEGEE. The material sequenced was peripheral blood. The V call is TRBV5-8, the J call TRBJ2-1; 7 bases map to TRBD1. The clonotype was recovered from a man between 45 and 60 years old with acute or convalescent COVID-19. CDR3 in amino acids: CASSLVPGQPDNEQFF. As DNA, the CDR3 is TGTGCCAGCAGCTTGGTCCCGGGACAGCCCGACAATGAGCAGTTCTTC.